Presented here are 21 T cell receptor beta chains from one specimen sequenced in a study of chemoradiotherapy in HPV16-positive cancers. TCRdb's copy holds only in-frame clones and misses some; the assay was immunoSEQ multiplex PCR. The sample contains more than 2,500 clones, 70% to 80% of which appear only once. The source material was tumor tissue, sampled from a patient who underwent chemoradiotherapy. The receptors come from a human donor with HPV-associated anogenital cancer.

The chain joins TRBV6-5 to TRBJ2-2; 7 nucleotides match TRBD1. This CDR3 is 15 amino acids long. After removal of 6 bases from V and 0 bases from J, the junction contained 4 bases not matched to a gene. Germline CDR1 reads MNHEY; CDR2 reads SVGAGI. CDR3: CASRTGTANTGELFF. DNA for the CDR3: TGTGCCAGCAGAACCGGGACAGCGAACACCGGGGAGCTGTTTTTT.

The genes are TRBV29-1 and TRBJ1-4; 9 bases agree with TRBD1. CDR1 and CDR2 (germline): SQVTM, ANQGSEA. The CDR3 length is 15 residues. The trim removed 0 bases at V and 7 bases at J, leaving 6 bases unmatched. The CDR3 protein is CSVEDPPTGGEKLFF. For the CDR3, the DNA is TGCAGCGTTGAAGATCCACCGACAGGGGGTGAAAAACTGTTTTTT.

DNA for the CDR3: TGTGCCAGCCTTACTGGCACCACTGAAGCTTTCTTT. Protein product: CASLTGTTEAFF. The chain joins TRBV7-6 to TRBJ1-1; D ambiguous. The CDR3 runs 12 residues. The germline V and J ends were trimmed by 8 bases and 4 bases, with 11 bases remaining between them. The germline CDR1 and CDR2 sequences are SGHVS and FNYEAQ.

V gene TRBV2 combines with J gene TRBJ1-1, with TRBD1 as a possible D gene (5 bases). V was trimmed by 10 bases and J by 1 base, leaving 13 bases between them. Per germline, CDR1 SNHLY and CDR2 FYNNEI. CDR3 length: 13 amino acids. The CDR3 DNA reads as TGTGCCACCTCGACCCAGGGGAACACTGAAGCTTTCTTT. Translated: CATSTQGNTEAFF.

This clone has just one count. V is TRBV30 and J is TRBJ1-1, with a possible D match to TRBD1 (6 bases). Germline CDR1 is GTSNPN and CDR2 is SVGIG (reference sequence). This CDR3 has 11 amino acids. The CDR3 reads CSGERGTEAFF. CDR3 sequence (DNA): TGTTCAGGGGAACGGGGGACTGAAGCTTTCTTT.

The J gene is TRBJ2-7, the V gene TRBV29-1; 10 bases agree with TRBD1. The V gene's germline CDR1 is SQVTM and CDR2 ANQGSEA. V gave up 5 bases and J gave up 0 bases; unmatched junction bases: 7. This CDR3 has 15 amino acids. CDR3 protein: CSVKPGDRGSYEQYF. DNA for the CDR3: TGCAGCGTTAAACCCGGGGACAGGGGCTCCTACGAGCAGTACTTC.

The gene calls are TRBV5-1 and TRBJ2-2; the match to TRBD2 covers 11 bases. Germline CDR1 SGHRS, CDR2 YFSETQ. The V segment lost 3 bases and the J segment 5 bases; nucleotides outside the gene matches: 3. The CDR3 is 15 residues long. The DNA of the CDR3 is TGCGCCAGCAGCTCTAGCGGGAGGTCTACCGGGGAGCTGTTTTTT. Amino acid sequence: CASSSSGRSTGELFF.

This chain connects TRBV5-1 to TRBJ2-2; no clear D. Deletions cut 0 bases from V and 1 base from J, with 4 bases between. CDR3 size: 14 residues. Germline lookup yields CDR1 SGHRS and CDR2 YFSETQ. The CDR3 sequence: CASSLGRNTGELFF. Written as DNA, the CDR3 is TGCGCCAGCAGCTTGGGCCGGAACACCGGGGAGCTGTTTTTT.

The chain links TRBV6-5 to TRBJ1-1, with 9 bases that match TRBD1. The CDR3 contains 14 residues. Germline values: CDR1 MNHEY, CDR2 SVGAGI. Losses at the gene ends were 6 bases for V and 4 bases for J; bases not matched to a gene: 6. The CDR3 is CASSATGGGTEAFF. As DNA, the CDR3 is TGTGCCAGCAGCGCGACAGGGGGTGGCACTGAAGCTTTCTTT.

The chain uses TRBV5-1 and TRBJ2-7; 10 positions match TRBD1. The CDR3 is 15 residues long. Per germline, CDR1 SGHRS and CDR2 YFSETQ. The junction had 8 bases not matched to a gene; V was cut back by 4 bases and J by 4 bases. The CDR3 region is CASSRSGGQGYEQYF. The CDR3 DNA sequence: TGCGCCAGCAGCCGGTCGGGGGGACAGGGGTACGAGCAGTACTTC.

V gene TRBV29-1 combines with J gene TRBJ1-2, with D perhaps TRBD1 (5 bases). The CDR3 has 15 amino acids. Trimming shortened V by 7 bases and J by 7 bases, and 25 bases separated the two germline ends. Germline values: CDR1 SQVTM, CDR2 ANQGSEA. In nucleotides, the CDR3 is TGCAGCGCCGCTGCCGGGACCTTTAATAGTGGTGGCTACACCTTC. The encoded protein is CSAAAGTFNSGGYTF. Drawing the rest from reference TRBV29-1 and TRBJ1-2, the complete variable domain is SAVISQKPSRDICQRGTSLTIQCQVDSQVTMMFWYRQQPGQSLTLIATANQGSEATYESGFVIDKFPISRPNLTFSTLTVSNMSPEDSSIYLCSAAAGTFNSGGYTFGSGTRLTVV.

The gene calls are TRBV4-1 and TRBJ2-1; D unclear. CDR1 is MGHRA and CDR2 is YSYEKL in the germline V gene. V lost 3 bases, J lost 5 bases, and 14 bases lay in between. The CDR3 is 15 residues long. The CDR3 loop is CASSHASDVNNEQFF. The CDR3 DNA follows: TGCGCCAGCAGCCATGCCTCGGACGTCAACAATGAGCAGTTCTTC.

The CDR3 reads CASGLRQIAGANTGELFF. CDR3 sequence (DNA): TGTGCTAGTGGTTTAAGGCAGATAGCGGGTGCGAACACCGGGGAGCTGTTTTTT. The chain links TRBV12-5 to TRBJ2-2; 7 bases are shared with TRBD2. In germline, CDR1 is LGHNT, CDR2 FRNRAP. This CDR3 is 18 amino acids long. V gave up 3 bases and J gave up 0 bases; unmatched junction bases: 10.

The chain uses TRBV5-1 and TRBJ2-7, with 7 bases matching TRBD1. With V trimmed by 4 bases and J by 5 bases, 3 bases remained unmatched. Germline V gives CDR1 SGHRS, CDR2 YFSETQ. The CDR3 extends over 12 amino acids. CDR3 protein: CASSIQGNEQYF. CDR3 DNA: TGCGCCAGCAGCATACAGGGGAACGAGCAGTACTTC.

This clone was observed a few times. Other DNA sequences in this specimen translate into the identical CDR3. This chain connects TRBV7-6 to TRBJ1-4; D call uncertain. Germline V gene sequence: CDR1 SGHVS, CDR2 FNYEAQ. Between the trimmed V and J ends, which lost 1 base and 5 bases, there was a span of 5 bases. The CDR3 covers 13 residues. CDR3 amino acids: CASSLVGNEKLFF. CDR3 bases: TGTGCCAGCAGCTTAGTAGGGAATGAAAAACTGTTTTTT.

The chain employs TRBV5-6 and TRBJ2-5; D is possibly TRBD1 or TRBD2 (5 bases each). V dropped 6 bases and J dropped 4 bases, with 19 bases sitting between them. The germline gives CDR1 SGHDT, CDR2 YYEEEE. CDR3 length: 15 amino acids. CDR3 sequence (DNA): TGTGCCAGCACCTGGGACCGCACCCGGGGAGAGACCCAGTACTTC. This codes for CASTWDRTRGETQYF. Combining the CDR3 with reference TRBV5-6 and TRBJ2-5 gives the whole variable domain DAGVTQSPTHLIKTRGQQVTLRCSPKSGHDTVSWYQQALGQGPQFIFQYYEEEERQRGNFPDRFSGHQFPNYSSELNVNALLLGDSALYLCASTWDRTRGETQYFGPGTRLLVL.

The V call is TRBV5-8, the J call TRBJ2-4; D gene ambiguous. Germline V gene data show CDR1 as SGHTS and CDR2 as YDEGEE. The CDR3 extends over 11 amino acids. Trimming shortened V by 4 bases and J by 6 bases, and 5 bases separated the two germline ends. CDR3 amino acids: CASSPRNIQYF. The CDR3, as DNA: TGTGCCAGCAGCCCCCGAAACATTCAGTACTTC.

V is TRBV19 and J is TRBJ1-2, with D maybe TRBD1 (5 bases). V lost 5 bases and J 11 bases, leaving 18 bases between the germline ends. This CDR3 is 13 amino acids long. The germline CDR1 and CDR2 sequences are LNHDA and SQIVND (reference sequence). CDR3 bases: TGTGCCAGTAGTCCCGACGGGGACGCTAGGTACACCTTC. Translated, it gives CASSPDGDARYTF.

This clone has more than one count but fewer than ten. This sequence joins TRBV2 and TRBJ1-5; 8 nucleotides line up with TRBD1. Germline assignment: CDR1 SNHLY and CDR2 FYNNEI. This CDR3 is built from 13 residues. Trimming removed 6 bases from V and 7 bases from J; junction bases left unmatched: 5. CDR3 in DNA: TGTGCCAGCAGCAGGGGGCAGGAACAGCCCCAGCATTTT. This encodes CASSRGQEQPQHF.

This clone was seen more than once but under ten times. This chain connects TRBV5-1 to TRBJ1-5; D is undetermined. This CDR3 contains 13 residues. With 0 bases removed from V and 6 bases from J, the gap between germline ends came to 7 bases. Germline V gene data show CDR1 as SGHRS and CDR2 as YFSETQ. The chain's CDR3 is CASSLDLGQPQHF. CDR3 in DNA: TGCGCCAGCAGCTTGGATTTGGGTCAGCCCCAGCATTTT.

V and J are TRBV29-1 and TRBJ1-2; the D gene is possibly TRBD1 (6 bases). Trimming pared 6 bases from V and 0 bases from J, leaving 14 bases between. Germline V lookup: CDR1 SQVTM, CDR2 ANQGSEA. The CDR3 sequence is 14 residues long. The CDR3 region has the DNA TGCAGCGTGGGGACAATGTCTTCTAACTATGGCTACACCTTC. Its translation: CSVGTMSSNYGYTF.